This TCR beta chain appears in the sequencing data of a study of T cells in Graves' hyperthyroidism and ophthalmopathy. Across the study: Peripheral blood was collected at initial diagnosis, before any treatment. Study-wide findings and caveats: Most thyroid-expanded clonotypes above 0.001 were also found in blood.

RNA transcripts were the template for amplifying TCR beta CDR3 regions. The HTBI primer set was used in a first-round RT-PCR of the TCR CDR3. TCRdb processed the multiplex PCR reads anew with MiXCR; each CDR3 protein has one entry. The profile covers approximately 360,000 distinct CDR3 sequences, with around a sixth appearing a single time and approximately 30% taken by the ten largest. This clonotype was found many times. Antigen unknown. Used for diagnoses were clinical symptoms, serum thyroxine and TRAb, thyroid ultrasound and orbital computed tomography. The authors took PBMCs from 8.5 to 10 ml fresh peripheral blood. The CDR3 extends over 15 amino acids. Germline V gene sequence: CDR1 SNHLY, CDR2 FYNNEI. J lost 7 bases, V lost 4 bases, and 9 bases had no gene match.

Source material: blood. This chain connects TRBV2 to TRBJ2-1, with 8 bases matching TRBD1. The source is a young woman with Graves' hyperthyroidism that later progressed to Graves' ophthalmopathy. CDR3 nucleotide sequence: TGTGCCAGCAGTGGAGGGGACAGGTTAGAAAATGAGCAGTTCTTC. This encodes CASSGGDRLENEQFF.